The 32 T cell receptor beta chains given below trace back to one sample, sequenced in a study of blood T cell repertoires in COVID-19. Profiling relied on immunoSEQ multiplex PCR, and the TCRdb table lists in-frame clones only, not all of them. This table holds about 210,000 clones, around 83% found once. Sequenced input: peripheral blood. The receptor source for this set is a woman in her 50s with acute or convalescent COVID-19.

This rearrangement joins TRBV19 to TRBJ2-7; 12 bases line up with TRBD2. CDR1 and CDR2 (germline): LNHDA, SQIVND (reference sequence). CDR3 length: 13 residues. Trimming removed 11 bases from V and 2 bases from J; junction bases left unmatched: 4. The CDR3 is CASRLAGAYEQYF. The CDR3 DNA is TGTGCCTCAAGACTAGCGGGAGCCTACGAGCAGTACTTC.

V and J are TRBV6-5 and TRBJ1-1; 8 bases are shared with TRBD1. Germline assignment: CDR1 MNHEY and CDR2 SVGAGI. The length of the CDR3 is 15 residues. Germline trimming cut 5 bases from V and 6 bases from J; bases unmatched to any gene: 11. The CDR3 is CASSLRTGRVAEAFF. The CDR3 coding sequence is TGTGCCAGCAGTCTCCGGACAGGGAGGGTTGCTGAAGCTTTCTTT.

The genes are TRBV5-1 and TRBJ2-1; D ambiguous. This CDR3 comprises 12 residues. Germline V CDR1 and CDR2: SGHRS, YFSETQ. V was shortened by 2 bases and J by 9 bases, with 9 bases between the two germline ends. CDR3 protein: CASSFSGLEQFF. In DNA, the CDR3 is TGCGCCAGCAGCTTTTCAGGTCTTGAGCAGTTCTTC. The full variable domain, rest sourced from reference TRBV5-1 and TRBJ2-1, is KAGVTQTPRYLIKTRGQQVTLSCSPISGHRSVSWYQQTPGQGLQFLFEYFSETQRNKGNFPGRFSGRQFSNSRSEMNVSTLELGDSALYLCASSFSGLEQFFGPGTRLTVL.

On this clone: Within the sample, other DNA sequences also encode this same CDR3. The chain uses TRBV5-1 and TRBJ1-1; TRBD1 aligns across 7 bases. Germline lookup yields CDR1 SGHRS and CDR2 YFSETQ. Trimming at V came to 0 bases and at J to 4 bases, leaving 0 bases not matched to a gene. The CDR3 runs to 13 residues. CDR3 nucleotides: TGCGCCAGCAGCTTGGACAGGGGCACTGAAGCTTTCTTT. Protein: CASSLDRGTEAFF.

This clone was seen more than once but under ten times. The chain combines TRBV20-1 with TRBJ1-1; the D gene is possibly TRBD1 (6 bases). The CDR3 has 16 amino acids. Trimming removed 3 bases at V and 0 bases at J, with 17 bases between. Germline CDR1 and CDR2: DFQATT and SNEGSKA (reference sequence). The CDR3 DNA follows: TGCAGTGCTAGTGGCGCAGGGGTTGGTTTGAACACTGAAGCTTTCTTT. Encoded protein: CSASGAGVGLNTEAFF.

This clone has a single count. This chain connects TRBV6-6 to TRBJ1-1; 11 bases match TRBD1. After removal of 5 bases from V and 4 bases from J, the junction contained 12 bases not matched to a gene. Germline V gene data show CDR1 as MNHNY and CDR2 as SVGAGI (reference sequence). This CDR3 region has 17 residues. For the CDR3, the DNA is TGTGCCAGCAGTCTCCCCTGGGGGGACAGGGGGTCCACTGAAGCTTTCTTT. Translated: CASSLPWGDRGSTEAFF.

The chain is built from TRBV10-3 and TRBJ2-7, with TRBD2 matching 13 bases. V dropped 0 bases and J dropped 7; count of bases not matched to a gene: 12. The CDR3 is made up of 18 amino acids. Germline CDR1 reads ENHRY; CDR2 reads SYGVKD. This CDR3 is CAISESTPGTSGIGEQYF. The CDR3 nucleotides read TGTGCCATCAGTGAGTCTACGCCCGGGACTAGCGGGATCGGGGAGCAGTACTTC.

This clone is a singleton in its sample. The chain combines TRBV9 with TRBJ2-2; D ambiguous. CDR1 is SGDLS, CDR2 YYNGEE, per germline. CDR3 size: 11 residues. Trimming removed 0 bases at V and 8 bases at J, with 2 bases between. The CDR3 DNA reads TGTGCCAGCAGCGTAGCTGGGGAGCTGTTTTTT. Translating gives CASSVAGELFF.

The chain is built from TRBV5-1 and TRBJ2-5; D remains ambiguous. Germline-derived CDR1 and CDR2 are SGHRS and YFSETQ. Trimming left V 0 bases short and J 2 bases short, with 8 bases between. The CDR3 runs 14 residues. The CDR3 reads CASSLAAVQETQYF. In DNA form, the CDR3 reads TGCGCCAGCAGCTTGGCCGCGGTACAAGAGACCCAGTACTTC. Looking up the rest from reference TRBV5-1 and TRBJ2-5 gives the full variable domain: KAGVTQTPRYLIKTRGQQVTLSCSPISGHRSVSWYQQTPGQGLQFLFEYFSETQRNKGNFPGRFSGRQFSNSRSEMNVSTLELGDSALYLCASSLAAVQETQYFGPGTRLLVL.

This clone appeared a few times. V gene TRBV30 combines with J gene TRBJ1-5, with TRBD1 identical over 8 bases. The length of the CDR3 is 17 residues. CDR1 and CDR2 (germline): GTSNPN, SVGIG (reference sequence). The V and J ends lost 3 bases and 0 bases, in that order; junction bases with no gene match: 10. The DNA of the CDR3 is TGTGCCTGGAGCTGGCAGGGGGCTCTCTCTAGCAATCAGCCCCAGCATTTT. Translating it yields CAWSWQGALSSNQPQHF.

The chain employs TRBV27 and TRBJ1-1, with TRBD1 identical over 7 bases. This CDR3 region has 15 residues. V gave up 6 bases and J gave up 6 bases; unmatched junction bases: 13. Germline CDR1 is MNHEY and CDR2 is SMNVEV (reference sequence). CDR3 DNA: TGTGCCAGCAGCCGAGGGACAGCTAACTCCGCTGAAGCTTTCTTT. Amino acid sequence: CASSRGTANSAEAFF.

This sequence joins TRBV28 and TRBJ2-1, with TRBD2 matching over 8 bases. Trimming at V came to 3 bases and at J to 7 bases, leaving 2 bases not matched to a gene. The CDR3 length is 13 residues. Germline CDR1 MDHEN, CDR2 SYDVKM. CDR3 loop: CASSFGGRNEQFF. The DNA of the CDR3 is TGTGCCAGCAGTTTCGGCGGGAGGAATGAGCAGTTCTTC.

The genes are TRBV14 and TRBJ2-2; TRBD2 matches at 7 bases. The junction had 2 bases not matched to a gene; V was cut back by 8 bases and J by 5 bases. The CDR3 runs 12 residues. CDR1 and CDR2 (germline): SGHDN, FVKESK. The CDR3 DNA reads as TGTGCCAGCCGTAGCGGGACCGGGGAGCTGTTTTTT. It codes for CASRSGTGELFF.

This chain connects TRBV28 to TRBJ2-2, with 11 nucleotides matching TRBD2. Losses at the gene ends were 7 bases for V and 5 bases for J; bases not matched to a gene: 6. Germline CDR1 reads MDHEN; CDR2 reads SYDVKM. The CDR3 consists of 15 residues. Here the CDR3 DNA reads TGTGCCAGCACTACCGGGACTAGCGGAACCGGGGAGCTGTTTTTT. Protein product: CASTTGTSGTGELFF. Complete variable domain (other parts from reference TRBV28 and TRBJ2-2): DVKVTQSSRYLVKRTGEKVFLECVQDMDHENMFWYRQDPGLGLRLIYFSYDVKMKEKGDIPEGYSVSREKKERFSLILESASTNQTSMYLCASTTGTSGTGELFFGEGSRLTVL.

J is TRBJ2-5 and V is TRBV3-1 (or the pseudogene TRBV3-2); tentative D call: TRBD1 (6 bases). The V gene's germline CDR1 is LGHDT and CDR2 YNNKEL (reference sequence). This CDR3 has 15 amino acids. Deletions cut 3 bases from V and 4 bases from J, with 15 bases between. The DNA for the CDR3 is TGTGCCAGCAGCCATCTCACCCCAGGGGCAGAGACCCAGTACTTC. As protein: CASSHLTPGAETQYF.

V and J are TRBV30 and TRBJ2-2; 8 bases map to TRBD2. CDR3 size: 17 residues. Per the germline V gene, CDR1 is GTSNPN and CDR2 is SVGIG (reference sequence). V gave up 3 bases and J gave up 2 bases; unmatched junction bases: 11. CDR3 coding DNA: TGTGCCTGGAGGCTACCGAGGACTAGCTTAAACACCGGGGAGCTGTTTTTT. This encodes CAWRLPRTSLNTGELFF. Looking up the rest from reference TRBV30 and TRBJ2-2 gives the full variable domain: SQTIHQWPATLVQPVGSPLSLECTVEGTSNPNLYWYRQAAGRGLQLLFYSVGIGQISSEVPQNLSASRPQDRQFILSSKKLLLSDSGFYLCAWRLPRTSLNTGELFFGEGSRLTVL.

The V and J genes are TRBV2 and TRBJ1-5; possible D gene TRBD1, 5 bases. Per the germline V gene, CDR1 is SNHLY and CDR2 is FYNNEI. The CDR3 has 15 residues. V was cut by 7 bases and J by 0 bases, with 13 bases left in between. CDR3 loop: CASKSGTHSNQPQHF. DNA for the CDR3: TGTGCCAGCAAGAGCGGGACCCATAGCAATCAGCCCCAGCATTTT.

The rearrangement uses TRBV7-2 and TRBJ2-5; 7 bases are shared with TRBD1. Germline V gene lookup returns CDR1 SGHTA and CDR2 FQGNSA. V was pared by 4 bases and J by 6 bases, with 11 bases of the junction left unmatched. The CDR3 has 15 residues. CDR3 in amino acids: CASSSNQNRGQTQYF. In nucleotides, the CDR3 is TGTGCCAGCAGCTCTAACCAGAACAGGGGCCAGACCCAGTACTTC.

CDR3 amino acids: CSATERDTQYF. The CDR3 coding sequence is TGCAGTGCTACGGAGAGGGATACGCAGTATTTT. V usage is TRBV20-1 and J usage is TRBJ2-3, with no clear D. The germline V and J ends were trimmed by 4 bases and 6 bases, with 8 bases remaining between them. The CDR3 consists of 11 residues. Germline loops: CDR1 DFQATT, CDR2 SNEGSKA (reference sequence).

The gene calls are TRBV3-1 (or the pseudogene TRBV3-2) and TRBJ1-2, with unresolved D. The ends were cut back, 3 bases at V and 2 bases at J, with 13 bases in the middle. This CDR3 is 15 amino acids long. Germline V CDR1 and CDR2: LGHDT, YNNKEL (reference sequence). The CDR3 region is CASSQRQEVNYGYTF. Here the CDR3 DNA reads TGTGCCAGCAGCCAGAGGCAGGAGGTGAACTATGGCTACACCTTC.

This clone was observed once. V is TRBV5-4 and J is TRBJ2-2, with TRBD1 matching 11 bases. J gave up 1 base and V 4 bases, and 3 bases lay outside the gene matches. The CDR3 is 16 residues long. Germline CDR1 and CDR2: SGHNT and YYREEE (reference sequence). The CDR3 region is CASSVGQGGNTGELFF. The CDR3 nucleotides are TGTGCCAGCAGCGTGGGACAGGGGGGGAACACCGGGGAGCTGTTTTTT.

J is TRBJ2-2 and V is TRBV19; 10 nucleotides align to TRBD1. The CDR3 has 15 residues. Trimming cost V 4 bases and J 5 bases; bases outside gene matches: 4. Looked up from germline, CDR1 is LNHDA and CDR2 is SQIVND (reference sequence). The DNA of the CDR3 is TGTGCCAGTAGTAGCGACAGGGGGCGGACCGGGGAGCTGTTTTTT. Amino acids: CASSSDRGRTGELFF.

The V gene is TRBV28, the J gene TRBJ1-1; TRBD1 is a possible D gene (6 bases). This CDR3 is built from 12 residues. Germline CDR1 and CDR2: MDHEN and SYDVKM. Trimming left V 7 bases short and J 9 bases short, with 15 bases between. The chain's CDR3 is CASTTTGNQAFF. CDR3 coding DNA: TGTGCCAGCACTACCACAGGGAACCAAGCTTTCTTT. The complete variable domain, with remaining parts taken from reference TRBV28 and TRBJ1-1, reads DVKVTQSSRYLVKRTGEKVFLECVQDMDHENMFWYRQDPGLGLRLIYFSYDVKMKEKGDIPEGYSVSREKKERFSLILESASTNQTSMYLCASTTTGNQAFFGQGTRLTVV.

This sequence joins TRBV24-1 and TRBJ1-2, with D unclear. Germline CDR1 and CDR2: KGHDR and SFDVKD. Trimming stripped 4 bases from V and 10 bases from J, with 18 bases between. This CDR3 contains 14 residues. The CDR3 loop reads CATSDPRAGNDYTF. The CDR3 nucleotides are TGTGCCACCAGTGACCCCCGGGCGGGGAATGACTACACCTTC.

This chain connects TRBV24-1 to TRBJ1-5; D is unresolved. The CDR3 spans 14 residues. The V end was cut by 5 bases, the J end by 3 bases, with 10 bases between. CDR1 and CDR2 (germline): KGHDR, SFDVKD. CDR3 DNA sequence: TGTGCCACCAGTGTGTCGGGGAACAATCAGCCCCAGCATTTT. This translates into CATSVSGNNQPQHF.

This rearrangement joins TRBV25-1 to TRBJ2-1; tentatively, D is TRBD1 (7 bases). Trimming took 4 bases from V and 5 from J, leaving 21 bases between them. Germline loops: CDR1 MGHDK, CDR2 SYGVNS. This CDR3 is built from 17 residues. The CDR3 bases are TGTGCCAGCAGTGTACTATCGCGGCAGGGGGGAAACAATGAGCAGTTCTTC. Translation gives CASSVLSRQGGNNEQFF.

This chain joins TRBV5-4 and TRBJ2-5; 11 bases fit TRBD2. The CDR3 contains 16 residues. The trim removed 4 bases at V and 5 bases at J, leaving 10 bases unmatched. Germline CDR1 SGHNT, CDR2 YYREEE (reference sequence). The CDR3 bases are TGTGCCAGCAGCCGGGGAGGGACTAGCGGCCTTGAGACCCAGTACTTC. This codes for CASSRGGTSGLETQYF.

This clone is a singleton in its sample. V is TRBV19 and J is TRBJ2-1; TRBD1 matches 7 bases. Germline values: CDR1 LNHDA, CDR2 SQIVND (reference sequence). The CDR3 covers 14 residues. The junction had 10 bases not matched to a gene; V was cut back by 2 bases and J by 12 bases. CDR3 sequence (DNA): TGTGCCAGTAGTATAACAGAGGGGGCTTTTGTGCAGTTCTTC. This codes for CASSITEGAFVQFF.

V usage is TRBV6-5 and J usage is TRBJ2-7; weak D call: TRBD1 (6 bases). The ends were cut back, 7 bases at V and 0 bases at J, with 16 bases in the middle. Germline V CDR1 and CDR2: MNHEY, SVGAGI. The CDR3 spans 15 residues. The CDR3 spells CASTTRTANSYEQYF. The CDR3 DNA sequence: TGTGCCAGCACCACAAGGACAGCAAACTCCTACGAGCAGTACTTC.

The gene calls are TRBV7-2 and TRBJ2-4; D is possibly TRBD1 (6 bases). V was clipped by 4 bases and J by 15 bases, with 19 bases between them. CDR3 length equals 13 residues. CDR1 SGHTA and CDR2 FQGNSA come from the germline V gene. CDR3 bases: TGTGCCAGCAGCTCGGTACAGGGTAATAAGTGGTACTTC. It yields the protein CASSSVQGNKWYF. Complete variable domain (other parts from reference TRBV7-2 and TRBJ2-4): GAGVSQSPSNKVTEKGKDVELRCDPISGHTALYWYRQSLGQGLEFLIYFQGNSAPDKSGLPSDRFSAERTGGSVSTLTIQRTQQEDSAVYLCASSSVQGNKWYFGAGTRLSVL.

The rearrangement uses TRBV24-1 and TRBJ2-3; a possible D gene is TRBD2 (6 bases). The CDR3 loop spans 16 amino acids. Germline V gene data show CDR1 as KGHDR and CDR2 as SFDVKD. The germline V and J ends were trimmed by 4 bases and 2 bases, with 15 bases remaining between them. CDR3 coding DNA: TGTGCCACCAGTGACCCAAGTTCGGGAGCCACAGATACGCAGTATTTT. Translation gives CATSDPSSGATDTQYF.

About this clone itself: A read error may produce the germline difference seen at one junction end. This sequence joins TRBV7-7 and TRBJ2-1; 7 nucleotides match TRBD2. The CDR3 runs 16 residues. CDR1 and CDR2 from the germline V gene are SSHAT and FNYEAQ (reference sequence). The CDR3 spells CASSPIGGLRGNEQFF. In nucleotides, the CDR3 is TGTGCTAGCAGCCCTATTGGGGGACTAAGAGGGAATGAGCAGTTCTTC.